This T cell receptor beta chain was profiled in a study of shared T cell receptors in the human thymus (dated by TCRdb to the early 2020s). Study-wide context: The study examined how the human thymus generates shared, self-reactive T-cell receptor alpha chains.

On this clone: The antigen it recognizes is unknown. No much larger clone is present one base from it, and per-base qualities are unavailable.

Libraries were built with the immunoSEQ multiplex PCR assay. This is the immuneACCESS table as TCRdb keeps it, with only in-frame sequences that have V and J called. A part of the clones is gone; compared with another copy, unresolved V genes explain less than half, and the rest is unexplained. This sample lists some 700,000 clones; approximately 88% were detected once. 0.0095% to 0.011% of the sample is in the top ten clones. The germline V gene yields SGHAT for CDR1 and FQNNGV for CDR2. Cut back by 4 bases and 3 bases, the V and J ends lie 14 bases apart. Its CDR3 holds 15 amino acids, cysteine through phenylalanine. The only DNA kept is the CDR3, 45 bases in frame from the first base. Separately, the same data were catalogued under a study of human thymus T cells. As the second study states: Donors were immunologically healthy infants undergoing open corrective cardiac surgery for congenital heart defects in Finland. The thymus tissue came from surgical resects taken out during corrective cardiac surgery. Usage of V and J gene segments appeared to be biased in both the thymic and the peripheral blood repertoires. According to the related research, thymic TCR repertoires were highly overlapping among unrelated individuals. The study used about 8 infant thymus samples plus four related peripheral blood samples to characterize TCR alpha and beta repertoires. The infant donors were roughly 7 to 244 days old, and the cohort included five or six males and a couple of females. Thymocytes were released mechanically from tissue and stored at -70 °C as pellets of 10-30 million cells. A QIAsymphony instrument was used to extract genomic DNA from the frozen cell pellets. TCRB and TCRAD loci were amplified from a standardized quantity of quality-controlled genomic DNA using the immunoSEQ multiplex PCR assay. Amplicons spanned the V(D)J region at a length sufficient to cover the CDR3 and identify V and J genes. Through the commercial immunoSEQ service, the amplicons were sequenced on an Illumina platform. Primer bias and sequencing errors were corrected using previously described methods, and TCRAD and TCRB definitions followed the IMGT database. immunoSEQ Analyzer 3.0 and VDJTools were used for repertoire analysis, which covered basic statistics, V/J segment usage, diversity estimates, rarefaction and pairwise overlap. To estimate diversity, the Chao1, ChaoE, Efron-Thisted, Shannon and inverse Simpson indices were applied, and diversity was also estimated on datasets down-sampled to the smallest sample. For repertoire overlap, CDR3 nucleotide sequence, V gene and J gene had to match strictly, and clustering was done by Jaccard-based multidimensional scaling. On average, around 810,000 unique TCRB clonotypes were obtained from thymus samples, compared with about 84,000 from blood samples.

The origin of this receptor is a boy under two years old with a congenital heart defect. Donor details come from another sample of the same person, matched by shared clones. Sequencing was performed on thymocytes. Recombination joined TRBV11-2 with TRBJ2-3; the D gene is not confidently resolved. The DNA sequence is as follows: TGTGCCAGCAGCTCACCGCGGCCGGAAACAGATACGCAGTATTTT. Translation gives CASSSPRPETDTQYF.